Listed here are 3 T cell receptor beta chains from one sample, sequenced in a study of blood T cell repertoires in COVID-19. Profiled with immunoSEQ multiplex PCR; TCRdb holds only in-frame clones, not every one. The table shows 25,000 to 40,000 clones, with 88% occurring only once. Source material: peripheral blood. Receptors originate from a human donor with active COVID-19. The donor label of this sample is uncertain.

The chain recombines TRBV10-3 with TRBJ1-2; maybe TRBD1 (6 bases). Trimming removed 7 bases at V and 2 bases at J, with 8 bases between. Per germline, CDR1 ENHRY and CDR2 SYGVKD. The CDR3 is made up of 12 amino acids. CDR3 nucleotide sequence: TGTGCCATCAACGGACAGAACTATGGCTACACCTTC. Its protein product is CAINGQNYGYTF.

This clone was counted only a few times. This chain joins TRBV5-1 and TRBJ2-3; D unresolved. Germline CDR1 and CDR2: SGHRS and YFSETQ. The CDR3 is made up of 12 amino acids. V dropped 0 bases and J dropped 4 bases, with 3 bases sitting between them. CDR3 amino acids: CASSLAADTQYF. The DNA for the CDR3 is TGCGCCAGCAGCTTGGCGGCAGATACGCAGTATTTT.

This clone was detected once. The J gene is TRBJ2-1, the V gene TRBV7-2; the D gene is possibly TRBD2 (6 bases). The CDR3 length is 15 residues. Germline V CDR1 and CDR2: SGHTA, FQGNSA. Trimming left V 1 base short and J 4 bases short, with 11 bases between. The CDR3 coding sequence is TGTGCCAGCAGCTTAGGCGGCGGGGCATACAATGAGCAGTTCTTC. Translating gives CASSLGGGAYNEQFF.